This T cell receptor (beta chain) emerged from a study of OX40 agonist ivuxolimab in advanced cancers. Study at large: Treatment of patients was with ivuxolimab, an agonistic anti-OX40 (CD134) antibody. Three dose-escalation patients had partial responses: one with hepatocellular carcinoma and two with cutaneous melanoma.

This clone has only a few counts. Its antigen is currently unknown. Germline V gives CDR1 SGHRS, CDR2 YFSETQ. The germline V and J ends were trimmed by 0 bases and 3 bases, with 12 bases remaining between them. The CDR3 loop spans 15 amino acids. Study outcomes and limitations: CD4+ and CD8+ T cells in blood underwent clonal expansion by week 6 at 0.1 to 3.0 mg/kg.

The data were produced by immunoSEQ multiplex PCR, yet TCRdb's version contains in-frame clones alone and is incomplete. This sample has 70,000 to 80,000 clones, with roughly 90% found just once. This material consisted of CD4+ or CD8+ T cells sorted from blood, taken in a trial of the OX40 agonist ivuxolimab. The chain joins TRBV5-1 to TRBJ1-1; D is possibly TRBD1 (5 bases). The clonotype originates from an adult with an advanced solid tumor such as melanoma, head and neck, liver or kidney cancer. The CDR3 coding sequence is TGCGCCAGCAGCTTGGTAGTGGGGCGAGACACTGAAGCTTTCTTT. Encoded protein: CASSLVVGRDTEAFF.